The rows below give T cell receptor beta chains drawn from one sample of a study of cytomegalovirus exposure and HLA in healthy donors. Some clones are missing from TCRdb's copy, which holds only in-frame ones; the method was immunoSEQ multiplex PCR. The repertoire has about 150,000 clones, 77% of them found once; the top ten carry 1.1% to 1.5%. Sequencing was performed on PBMCs. These receptors all come from a woman aged 35 to 49 in good health and CMV-seronegative. Both conserved end residues are part of each CDR3. A D gene is named only where the DNA matches it firmly. Rows may omit the clone size; those that give it use once, few, many or a size class.

d_call | clone_size | j_call | v_call | cdr3_aa | cdr3_nt
TRBD1 | . | TRBJ2-3 | TRBV7-9 | CASSRRQGVFGDTQYF | TGTGCCAGCAGCCGGCGACAGGGGGTGTTTGGAGATACGCAGTATTTT
. | . | TRBJ1-1 | TRBV28 | CASMGRGNTEAFF | TGTGCCAGCATGGGGAGGGGGAACACTGAAGCTTTCTTT
. | . | TRBJ2-7 | TRBV7-8 | CASSLNRDSYEQYF | TGTGCCAGCAGCTTAAACAGGGACTCCTACGAGCAGTACTTC
TRBD1 | . | TRBJ1-1 | TRBV13 | CASSATGGGNTEAFF | TGTGCCAGCAGCGCGACAGGGGGAGGGAACACTGAAGCTTTCTTT
. | . | TRBJ1-5 | TRBV15 | CATSRLIGDSNQPQHF | TGTGCCACCAGCCGACTAATCGGGGATAGCAATCAGCCCCAGCATTTT
TRBD1 | . | TRBJ2-1 | TRBV2 | CASRRDRPSSYNEQFF | TGTGCCAGCAGGCGGGACAGGCCGAGCTCCTACAATGAGCAGTTCTTC
TRBD2 | . | TRBJ2-2 | TRBV25-1 | CASSGVVLAGVGELFF | TGTGCCAGCAGTGGGGTCGTGCTAGCGGGGGTCGGGGAGCTGTTTTTT
TRBD1 | . | TRBJ1-1 | TRBV6-6 | CASSLTGPTEAFF | TGTGCCAGCAGTCTGACAGGGCCCACTGAAGCTTTCTTT
. | few | TRBJ2-3 | TRBV2 | CASRQSPISTDTQYF | TGTGCCAGCCGACAGTCACCTATTAGCACAGATACGCAGTATTTT
. | . | TRBJ1-3 | TRBV4-1 | CASSFGPGVGNTIYF | TGCGCCAGCAGTTTTGGACCAGGGGTTGGAAACACCATATATTTT
TRBD1 | . | TRBJ1-2 | TRBV30 | CALGTGAGGYTF | TGTGCGCTGGGTACAGGGGCTGGTGGCTACACCTTC
TRBD1 | . | TRBJ1-2 | TRBV5-1 | CASSLGQGTDGYTF | TGCGCCAGCAGCCTGGGACAGGGGACGGATGGCTACACCTTC